This passage covers 27 T cell receptor beta chains from one sample sequenced in a study of blood T cell repertoires in COVID-19. The data were produced by immunoSEQ multiplex PCR, yet TCRdb's version contains in-frame clones alone and is incomplete. Found here are under 55,000 clones, more than 90% of them singletons; the top ten hold about 3.8%. The sample taken for sequencing was peripheral blood. These receptors came from a human donor in a cohort sampled during active COVID-19.

V is TRBV10-2 and J is TRBJ2-4; weak D call: TRBD2 (5 bases). This CDR3 contains 16 residues. CDR1 is WSHSY and CDR2 is SAAADI in the germline V gene. V was clipped by 0 bases and J by 6 bases, with 15 bases between them. The CDR3 protein is CASSESSHFRGNIQYF. CDR3 sequence (DNA): TGCGCCAGCAGTGAGTCTTCACACTTTCGGGGAAACATTCAGTACTTC.

The chain is built from TRBV19 and TRBJ1-5; weak D call: TRBD1 (5 bases). Per germline, CDR1 LNHDA and CDR2 SQIVND (reference sequence). V was trimmed by 7 bases and J by 2 bases, leaving 15 bases between them. The CDR3 sequence is 15 residues long. DNA of the CDR3: TGTGCCAGTATCGGCAGGGTGGTTGGCAATCAGCCCCAGCATTTT. Protein: CASIGRVVGNQPQHF.

The chain uses TRBV5-4 and TRBJ2-7; 8 bases match TRBD2. Trimming removed 0 bases from V and 7 bases from J; junction bases left unmatched: 9. Germline CDR1 is SGHNT and CDR2 is YYREEE (reference sequence). The CDR3 is made up of 15 amino acids. DNA for the CDR3: TGTGCCAGCAGCTTGGAAGGAGCGGGAGCGTCTGAGCAGTACTTC. It translates to CASSLEGAGASEQYF.

The table lists this clone with a count of one. This chain connects TRBV19 to TRBJ1-2, with TRBD1 matching over 7 bases. The CDR3 is made up of 13 amino acids. The V segment lost 10 bases and the J segment 0 bases; nucleotides outside the gene matches: 5. Germline CDR1 is LNHDA and CDR2 is SQIVND (reference sequence). CDR3 residues: CAIRGQANYGYTF. CDR3 sequence (DNA): TGTGCCATTAGAGGACAGGCTAACTATGGCTACACCTTC.

The rearrangement links TRBV27 to TRBJ2-7, with 12 bases aligning to TRBD1. Looked up from germline, CDR1 is MNHEY and CDR2 is SMNVEV (reference sequence). The CDR3 covers 14 residues. V trimming: 6 bases; J trimming: 5 bases; junction bases outside the gene matches: 5. As DNA, the CDR3 is TGTGCCAGCAGCGCCGGGACAGGGGGCGACGAGCAGTACTTC. This encodes CASSAGTGGDEQYF.

The chain joins TRBV10-2 to TRBJ2-7, with TRBD1 matching 8 bases. CDR3 length: 14 residues. The germline CDR1 and CDR2 sequences are WSHSY and SAAADI. After removal of 6 bases from V and 3 bases from J, the junction contained 7 bases not matched to a gene. The CDR3 reads CASRVSTGDYEQYV. The CDR3 DNA sequence: TGCGCCAGCAGGGTCTCGACAGGGGACTACGAGCAGTACGTC.

This clone was recorded only once. The chain links TRBV5-6 to TRBJ2-7; D is unresolved. Trimming pared 0 bases from V and 6 bases from J, leaving 10 bases between. There are 13 residues in the CDR3. Germline V gene lookup returns CDR1 SGHDT and CDR2 YYEEEE. The CDR3 DNA follows: TGTGCCAGCAGCTTGGCAGGCCCGGCCGAGCAGTACGTC. Its protein product is CASSLAGPAEQYV.

The V and J genes are TRBV18 and TRBJ2-2; 13 bases fit TRBD2. CDR3 length: 14 amino acids. Per the germline V gene, CDR1 is KGHSH and CDR2 is LQKENI. Unmatched junction bases numbered 2, after V lost 6 bases and J lost 7 bases. The CDR3 is CASSGTSGDGELFF. CDR3 in DNA: TGTGCCAGCTCCGGGACTAGCGGGGACGGGGAGCTGTTTTTT.

The chain recombines TRBV10-3 with TRBJ1-1; maybe TRBD1 (6 bases). V gave up 8 bases and J gave up 7 bases, with 17 bases separating them. The V gene's germline CDR1 is ENHRY and CDR2 SYGVKD. CDR3 length: 13 amino acids. The CDR3 DNA follows: TGTGCCATCGCATTGGGGGGGGCAGGTGAAGCTTTCTTT. Translation gives CAIALGGAGEAFF.

The rearrangement links TRBV5-5 to TRBJ2-1; 8 positions match TRBD1. This CDR3 has 15 amino acids. Losses at the gene ends were 0 bases for V and 3 bases for J; bases not matched to a gene: 2. Germline V gene data show CDR1 as SGHKS and CDR2 as YYEKEE (reference sequence). CDR3 residues: CASSLDRGDYNEQFF. The CDR3 coding sequence is TGTGCCAGCAGCTTGGACAGGGGGGACTACAATGAGCAGTTCTTC.

This clone was counted once. The V call is TRBV23-1, the J call TRBJ1-1; no clear D. TRBV23-1 is an ORF for which the function is uncertain. The V end lost 7 bases, the J end lost 9 bases, and 15 bases lay between the germline ends. There are 12 residues in the CDR3. CDR3 loop: CASTQQIFKAFF. CDR3 in DNA: TGCGCCAGCACCCAACAAATTTTTAAAGCTTTCTTT.

The gene calls are TRBV5-1 and TRBJ2-7; 13 bases line up with TRBD2. V trimming: 1 base; J trimming: 5 bases; junction bases outside the gene matches: 6. This CDR3 has 16 residues. Germline V gene sequence: CDR1 SGHRS, CDR2 YFSETQ. The CDR3 sequence is CASSLPRTSGSNEQYF. CDR3 DNA sequence: TGCGCCAGCAGCTTGCCTAGGACTAGCGGGAGCAACGAGCAGTACTTC.

V and J are TRBV5-4 and TRBJ2-3; 10 bases are a match to TRBD1. Losses at the gene ends were 0 bases for V and 0 bases for J; bases not matched to a gene: 4. The CDR3 has 17 amino acids. Looked up from germline, CDR1 is SGHNT and CDR2 is YYREEE (reference sequence). The CDR3 coding sequence is TGTGCCAGCAGCTTGGGGGACAGGGGCCGTAGCACAGATACGCAGTATTTT. This sequence encodes CASSLGDRGRSTDTQYF.

The chain carries TRBV6-5 and TRBJ1-6, with 7 bases identical to TRBD1. The germline CDR1 and CDR2 sequences are MNHEY and SVGAGI. V shed 7 bases, J shed 8 bases, and the junction held 8 bases outside the gene matches. This CDR3 contains 14 residues. The DNA of the CDR3 is TGTGCCAGCACCCCTAGACAGGGCTATTCACCCCTCCACTTT. Its translation is CASTPRQGYSPLHF.

The gene calls are TRBV29-1 and TRBJ1-1; 7 bases agree with TRBD1. Per the germline V gene, CDR1 is SQVTM and CDR2 is ANQGSEA. The junction had 18 bases not matched to a gene; V was cut back by 5 bases and J by 0 bases. The CDR3 is made up of 18 amino acids. Written as DNA, the CDR3 is TGCAGCGTTCCCCGACCCGGGACAGCCGAATTTATGAACACTGAAGCTTTCTTT. Residues: CSVPRPGTAEFMNTEAFF.

This chain connects TRBV30 to TRBJ2-3; D remains unclear. Looked up from germline, CDR1 is GTSNPN and CDR2 is SVGIG (reference sequence). Trimming pared 3 bases from V and 6 bases from J, leaving 10 bases between. The CDR3 is 12 amino acids. The CDR3 sequence: CAWRPTWDTQYF. DNA of the CDR3: TGTGCCTGGAGACCCACTTGGGATACGCAGTATTTT.

This CDR3 is CSVTANYGYTF. The CDR3 DNA reads as TGCAGCGTTACAGCTAACTATGGCTACACCTTC. This chain joins TRBV29-1 and TRBJ1-2; D remains ambiguous. V gave up 5 bases and J gave up 0 bases, with 4 bases separating them. The germline CDR1 and CDR2 sequences are SQVTM and ANQGSEA. The CDR3 consists of 11 residues.

The chain carries TRBV5-4 and TRBJ2-3; 7 bases line up with TRBD1. There are 16 residues in the CDR3. CDR1 and CDR2 (germline): SGHNT, YYREEE (reference sequence). The ends lost 0 bases at V and 1 base at J; junction bases unmatched: 5. CDR3 DNA: TGTGCCAGCAGCTTGGGCCGACAGGGCCGCACAGATACGCAGTATTTT. Translated, it gives CASSLGRQGRTDTQYF.

CDR3 protein: CASSKVGMFGSYNEQFF. In nucleotides, the CDR3 is TGTGCCAGCAGCAAGGTCGGCATGTTCGGGTCCTACAATGAGCAGTTCTTC. The rearrangement uses TRBV21-1 and TRBJ2-1; the table's D call of TRBD2 was not tested on the DNA. TRBV21-1 is reported as a pseudogene. The CDR3 covers 17 residues.

This clone has just a few counts. J is TRBJ2-1 and V is TRBV15; TRBD2 matches 11 bases. The CDR3 is made up of 14 amino acids. The V gene's germline CDR1 is LNHNV and CDR2 YYDKDF (reference sequence). Trimming took 8 bases from V and 6 from J; bases not matched to a gene: 6. CDR3 region: CATGRLAGSNEQFF. DNA for the CDR3: TGTGCCACCGGTAGACTAGCGGGAAGCAATGAGCAGTTCTTC.

The V call is TRBV7-2, the J call TRBJ2-7; 9 bases align to TRBD2. The CDR3 has 16 amino acids. The ends lost 2 bases at V and 0 bases at J; junction bases unmatched: 5. Looked up from germline, CDR1 is SGHTA and CDR2 is FQGNSA. Here the CDR3 reads CASSLRAGGNSYEQYF. The CDR3 DNA reads as TGTGCCAGCAGCTTACGAGCGGGAGGTAACTCCTACGAGCAGTACTTC.

This clone has a single count. One end of the junction varies from germline; a read error may be responsible. The chain carries TRBV28 and TRBJ1-3; TRBD1 is a possible D gene (5 bases). Germline CDR1 is MDHEN and CDR2 is SYDVKM. The CDR3 is 14 amino acids. CDR3 sequence reads: CASSLTVSGNTIYF. In nucleotides, the CDR3 is TGTGCCAGCAGTCTGACAGTCTCTGGGAACACCATATATTTT. Full variable domain (outside the CDR3, taken from reference TRBV28 and TRBJ1-3): DVKVTQSSRYLVKRTGEKVFLECVQDMDHENMFWYRQDPGLGLRLIYFSYDVKMKEKGDIPEGYSVSREKKERFSLILESASTNQTSMYLCASSLTVSGNTIYFGEGSWLTVV.

The V gene is TRBV5-4, the J gene TRBJ1-2; D may be TRBD1 (5 bases). Trimming removed 4 bases from V and 4 bases from J, with 14 bases in between. Germline V gene sequence: CDR1 SGHNT, CDR2 YYREEE (reference sequence). CDR3 size: 14 residues. CDR3 DNA sequence: TGTGCCAGCAGCCATACCTTTGACAGCTATGGCTACACCTTC. As protein: CASSHTFDSYGYTF.

CDR3 residues: CASSIYPQATGAFPARPLHF. The DNA of the CDR3 is TGTGCCAGTAGTATATATCCCCAAGCGACAGGGGCGTTTCCCGCCCGACCCCTCCACTTT. The chain carries TRBV19 and TRBJ1-6, with TRBD1 matching over 8 bases. The V gene's germline CDR1 is LNHDA and CDR2 SQIVND (reference sequence). With 2 bases clipped from V and 12 bases from J, the junction kept 24 bases outside the gene matches. The CDR3 loop spans 20 amino acids.

The V gene is TRBV7-8, the J gene TRBJ1-5; a possible D gene is TRBD1 (5 bases). CDR1 is SGHVS and CDR2 is FQNEAQ in the germline V gene. The CDR3 extends over 15 amino acids. V was trimmed by 0 bases and J by 6 bases, leaving 12 bases between them. The CDR3 loop is CASSLAAGRAQPQHF. As DNA, the CDR3 is TGTGCCAGCAGCTTAGCGGCAGGGAGGGCTCAGCCCCAGCATTTT.

The chain is built from TRBV5-6 and TRBJ2-7, with TRBD2 identical over 8 bases. V lost 2 bases, J lost 5 bases, and 12 bases stayed unmatched. This CDR3 contains 16 residues. Looked up from germline, CDR1 is SGHDT and CDR2 is YYEEEE. For the CDR3, the DNA is TGTGCCAGCAGCTTTCAGAGGAGCGGGAGCAGGAACGAGCAGTACTTC. Residues: CASSFQRSGSRNEQYF.

The chain combines TRBV6-5 with TRBJ2-2, with a possible D match to TRBD2 (6 bases). V gave up 7 bases and J gave up 2 bases, with 14 bases separating them. The CDR3 runs to 15 residues. The V gene's germline CDR1 is MNHEY and CDR2 SVGAGI. The CDR3 DNA is TGTGCCAGCAAGCTGTTTAGCGGAAACACCGGGGAGCTGTTTTTT. It is translated as CASKLFSGNTGELFF.